The 20 T cell receptor beta chains below all came from one sample that was sequenced in a study of CD8 T cells in Susac syndrome (dated 2019 in TCRdb). Library preparation used the immunoSEQ multiplex PCR assay. RNA was extracted with the RNeasy kit and 0.5 to 1 ug was reverse transcribed using random hexamers. TCRdb reanalyzed the raw reads on its own, using fastp at Q25 for trimming and MiXCR for clone calling, and kept in-frame beta chains. All rows with the same CDR3 protein become a single entry with the most common DNA and genes. The sample table contains 200,000 or so distinct CDR3 sequences; only one count was recorded for 90% to 97% of them. The top ten hold more than 0.08% of the sample. Sequencing was done on a sample of CD4+ T cells from PBMCs. These receptors all come from a human donor with Susac syndrome.

The rearrangement joins TRBV12-3 or TRBV12-4 to TRBJ1-2; D uncertain. This CDR3 has 14 amino acids. V was clipped by 10 bases and J by 4 bases, with 19 bases between them. The CDR3 DNA reads TGTGCCACCACCCCGCCTGGAGGGCGCTATGGCTACACCTTC. It specifies CATTPPGGRYGYTF.

This sequence joins TRBV30 and TRBJ1-6; D call uncertain. In germline, CDR1 is GTSNPN, CDR2 SVGIG (reference sequence). Deletions cut 5 bases from V and 7 bases from J, with 9 bases between. CDR3 length: 12 residues. As DNA, the CDR3 is TGTGCCTGGGAGGGAAGGAATTCACCCCTCCACTTT. This translates into CAWEGRNSPLHF.

V is TRBV30 and J is TRBJ1-2, with 11 bases that match TRBD1. This CDR3 is built from 13 residues. The V gene end was trimmed by 3 bases and the J gene end by 8 bases; junction bases not matched to a gene: 5. CDR1 is GTSNPN and CDR2 is SVGIG in the germline V gene (reference sequence). The CDR3 nucleotides are TGTGCCTGGAGCCGGGGACAGGGGGTAGGCTACACCTTC. Its translation: CAWSRGQGVGYTF.

The chain is built from TRBV29-1 and TRBJ2-1; D is perhaps TRBD1 (6 bases). The CDR3 loop spans 13 amino acids. V shed 7 bases and J shed 9 bases, with 19 bases lying between them. CDR1 SQVTM and CDR2 ANQGSEA come from the germline V gene. The CDR3 coding sequence is TGCAGCGGCAGCACAGCAGGGGCCAGTGAGCAGTTCTTC. Its translation is CSGSTAGASEQFF.

This sequence joins TRBV9 and TRBJ2-1; D not certain. Germline-derived CDR1 and CDR2 are SGDLS and YYNGEE. Trimming took 7 bases from V and 2 from J, leaving 10 bases between them. CDR3 length: 13 residues. In DNA form, the CDR3 reads TGTGCCAGCGGGCAGTCCACCTACAATGAGCAGTTCTTC. As protein: CASGQSTYNEQFF.

This rearrangement joins TRBV5-1 to TRBJ1-1; 7 positions match TRBD1. CDR1 is SGHRS and CDR2 is YFSETQ in the germline V gene. This CDR3 contains 16 residues. V was clipped by 0 bases and J by 0 bases; unmatched bases: 5. Here the CDR3 reads CASSLVPGQMNTEAFF. The CDR3 nucleotides are TGCGCCAGCAGCTTGGTTCCGGGACAGATGAACACTGAAGCTTTCTTT.

V is TRBV12-3 or TRBV12-4 and J is TRBJ2-5; 10 bases fit TRBD1. The length of the CDR3 is 15 residues. Trimming at V came to 6 bases and at J to 3 bases, leaving 7 bases not matched to a gene. CDR3 amino acids: CASSRGQGYKETQYF. The CDR3, as DNA: TGTGCCAGCAGCCGGGGACAGGGGTACAAAGAGACCCAGTACTTC.

This chain links TRBV3-1 with TRBJ1-3; D perhaps matches TRBD1 (5 bases). The CDR3 totals 16 residues. V dropped 5 bases and J dropped 2 bases, with 16 bases sitting between them. Germline V gene lookup returns CDR1 LGHDT and CDR2 YNNKEL (reference sequence). The CDR3 DNA sequence: TGTGCCAGCAGCGTCGATCTTAAGGGACCTGGAAACACCATATATTTT. Its translation: CASSVDLKGPGNTIYF.

The chain joins TRBV3-1 to TRBJ2-3; 9 nucleotides agree with TRBD2. The germline V gene has CDR1 LGHDT and CDR2 YNNKEL (reference sequence). The CDR3 totals 15 residues. After removal of 0 bases from V and 7 bases from J, the junction contained 5 bases not matched to a gene. For the CDR3, the DNA is TGTGCCAGCAGCCAAGAGGCGGGGGGGCCGTATACGCAGTATTTT. Its translation is CASSQEAGGPYTQYF.

The chain links TRBV5-4 to TRBJ2-5, with 7 bases fitting TRBD2. V was clipped by 4 bases and J by 5 bases; unmatched bases: 11. This CDR3 spans 15 amino acids. Germline V lookup: CDR1 SGHNT, CDR2 YYREEE (reference sequence). The CDR3 DNA sequence: TGTGCCAGCAGCACCCCGAGCGGGGTAGGTGAGACCCAGTACTTC. It codes for CASSTPSGVGETQYF.

The V gene is TRBV7-6, the J gene TRBJ1-6, with D uncertain. The CDR3 has 13 amino acids. Germline lookup yields CDR1 SGHVS and CDR2 FNYEAQ. V was pared by 6 bases and J by 7 bases, with 10 bases between. CDR3 sequence: CASRQTGNSPLHF. For the CDR3, the DNA is TGTGCCAGCAGACAAACGGGGAATTCACCCCTCCACTTT.

V gene TRBV5-4 combines with J gene TRBJ2-7; D not certain. Trimming stripped 5 bases from V and 6 bases from J, with 3 bases between. This CDR3 region has 9 residues. The germline gives CDR1 SGHNT, CDR2 YYREEE (reference sequence). The CDR3 reads CASRSEQYF. CDR3 DNA sequence: TGTGCCAGCAGGTCCGAGCAGTACTTC.

The V gene is TRBV7-9, the J gene TRBJ2-2; D possibly corresponds to TRBD1 (6 bases). Per the germline V gene, CDR1 is SEHNR and CDR2 is FQNEAQ (reference sequence). CDR3 size: 17 residues. Trimming pared 7 bases from V and 2 bases from J, leaving 20 bases between. CDR3 coding DNA: TGTGCCAGCACCCGAGGAGGAGGACAGATCAACACCGGGGAGCTGTTTTTT. Its translation: CASTRGGGQINTGELFF.

V is TRBV18 and J is TRBJ1-1; no reliable D call. Germline CDR1 KGHSH, CDR2 LQKENI. The CDR3 runs 12 residues. V was shortened by 3 bases and J by 1 base, with 3 bases between the two germline ends. CDR3 amino acids: CASSPPNTEAFF. The CDR3 DNA follows: TGTGCCAGCTCACCTCCGAACACTGAAGCTTTCTTT.

This chain connects TRBV3-1 to TRBJ2-1; D gene unclear. This CDR3 spans 16 amino acids. Germline V gives CDR1 LGHDT, CDR2 YNNKEL (reference sequence). V lost 2 bases and J 8 bases, leaving 19 bases between the germline ends. This CDR3 reads CASSQIRRVGKDEQFF. CDR3 coding DNA: TGTGCCAGCAGCCAAATACGACGGGTAGGTAAGGATGAGCAGTTCTTC.

The chain carries TRBV12-5 and TRBJ1-1, with a weak D call TRBD1 (5 bases). V lost 7 bases and J 1 base, leaving 16 bases between the germline ends. CDR1 LGHNT and CDR2 FRNRAP come from the germline V gene. This CDR3 has 15 residues. CDR3 region: CASDKTEIPNTEAFF. CDR3 nucleotide sequence: TGTGCTAGTGACAAGACAGAGATACCGAACACTGAAGCTTTCTTT.

V gene TRBV25-1 combines with J gene TRBJ1-5; 7 positions agree with TRBD1. This CDR3 spans 14 amino acids. Germline CDR1 reads MGHDK; CDR2 reads SYGVNS. Trimming cost V 4 bases and J 5 bases; bases outside gene matches: 5. This CDR3 reads CASSATGRYQPQHF. The CDR3 bases are TGTGCCAGCAGTGCGACAGGGAGGTATCAGCCCCAGCATTTT.

V is TRBV11-2 and J is TRBJ2-5; D is perhaps TRBD2 (6 bases). From germline, CDR1 is SGHAT and CDR2 FQNNGV. The CDR3 length is 12 residues. V was clipped by 4 bases and J by 4 bases, with 7 bases between them. CDR3 sequence: CASSWEVETQYF. The CDR3 DNA reads as TGTGCCAGCAGCTGGGAGGTAGAGACCCAGTACTTC. The variable domain in full, completed from reference TRBV11-2 and TRBJ2-5, reads EAGVAQSPRYKIIEKRQSVAFWCNPISGHATLYWYQQILGQGPKLLIQFQNNGVVDDSQLPKDRFSAERLKGVDSTLKIQPAKLEDSAVYLCASSWEVETQYFGPGTRLLVL.

The CDR3 DNA is TGCGCCAGCCGCCCCTACCAGGGGACAGTTGCCGATTCACCCCTCCACTTT. Translating it yields CASRPYQGTVADSPLHF. The chain combines TRBV23-1 with TRBJ1-6; TRBD1 aligns across 7 bases. TRBV23-1 is labeled an ORF, and its function is uncertain. The CDR3 consists of 17 residues. V shed 8 bases, J shed 8 bases, and the junction held 18 bases outside the gene matches.

The chain joins TRBV7-2 to TRBJ2-1, with D possibly called TRBD1 or TRBD2 (6 bases each). With 1 base removed from V and 9 bases from J, the gap between germline ends came to 22 bases. Per germline, CDR1 SGHTA and CDR2 FQGNSA. The CDR3 spans 17 residues. For the CDR3, the DNA is TGTGCCAGCAGCTTAGGGGGGCGGGGAACGTCCCAAGGTGAGCAGTTCTTC. This gives the protein CASSLGGRGTSQGEQFF.